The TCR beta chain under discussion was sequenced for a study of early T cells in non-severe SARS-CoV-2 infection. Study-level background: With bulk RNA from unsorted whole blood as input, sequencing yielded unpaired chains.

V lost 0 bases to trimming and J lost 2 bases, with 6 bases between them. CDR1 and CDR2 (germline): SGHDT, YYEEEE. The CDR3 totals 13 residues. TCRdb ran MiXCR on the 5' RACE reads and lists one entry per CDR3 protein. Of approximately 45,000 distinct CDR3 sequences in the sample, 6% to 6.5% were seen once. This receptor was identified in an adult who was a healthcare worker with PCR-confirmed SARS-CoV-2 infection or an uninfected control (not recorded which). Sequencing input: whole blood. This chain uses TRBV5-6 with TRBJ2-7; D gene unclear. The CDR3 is CASSLARAYEQYF. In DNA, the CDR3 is TGTGCCAGCAGCTTGGCTAGAGCCTACGAGCAGTACTTC.